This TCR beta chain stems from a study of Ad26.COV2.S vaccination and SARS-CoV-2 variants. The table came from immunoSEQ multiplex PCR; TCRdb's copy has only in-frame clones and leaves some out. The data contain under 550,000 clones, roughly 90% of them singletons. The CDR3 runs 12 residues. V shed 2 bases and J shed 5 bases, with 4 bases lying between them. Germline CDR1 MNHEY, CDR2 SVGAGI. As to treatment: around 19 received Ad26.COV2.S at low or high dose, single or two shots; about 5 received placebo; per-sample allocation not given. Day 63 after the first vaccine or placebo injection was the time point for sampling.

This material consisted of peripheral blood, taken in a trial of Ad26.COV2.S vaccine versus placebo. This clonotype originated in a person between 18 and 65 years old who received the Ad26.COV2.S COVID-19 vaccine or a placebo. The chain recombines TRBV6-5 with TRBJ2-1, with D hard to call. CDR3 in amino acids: CASSYANNEQFF. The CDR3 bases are TGTGCCAGCAGTTACGCGAACAATGAGCAGTTCTTC.